Shown below are 19 T cell receptor beta chains from a single sample sequenced in a study of CD8+ T cells in alopecia areata. Combined cutaneous lymph node cells underwent sorting by CD4, CD8alpha, NKG2D, NKG2ACE and additional markers. RNA extraction was followed by reverse transcription into cDNA, which acted as the sequencing template. Libraries were prepared by immunoSEQ multiplex PCR; TCRdb keeps only in-frame clonotypes and omits some of them. Observed in the sample are over 250,000 clones, none of them singletons. The sequenced sample was CD4+ T cells sorted from a lymph node. These receptors all come from a C3H/HeJ mouse with alopecia areata. The strain bears MHC haplotype H2-k.

Only a few counts were recorded for this clone. The genes are named according to mouse. This CDR3 is CASGAPHWGANTGQLYF. The sequenced CDR3 bases are TGTGCCAGCGGTGCCCCCCACTGGGGTGCAAACACCGGG. The chain joins TRBV13-2 to TRBJ2-2; 7 bases fit TRBD2. The read halts 4 residues ahead of the CDR3 end, with the missing end drawn from the germline J gene. Germline assignment: CDR1 NNHNN and CDR2 SYGAGS (reference sequence). V was clipped by 3 bases and J by 0 bases; unmatched bases: 8. This CDR3 has 17 residues.

As regards this clone: Germline and genes here are mouse. The CDR3 sequence is CASSIKVPGQLYF. Partial CDR3 DNA: TGTGCCAGCAGTATCAAGGTGCCCGGG. V gene TRBV19 combines with J gene TRBJ2-2; D unresolved. From the germline J gene comes the end of the CDR3, since the read stops 4 residues before it. The CDR3 has 13 residues. Germline CDR1 is FNHDT and CDR2 is SITEND (reference sequence). The V and J ends lost 2 bases and 6 bases respectively, with 8 bases between them.

This clone was observed many times. Genes and germline come from the mouse. The read terminates 4 residues before the CDR3 end, so the remaining end is supplied by the germline J gene. Other DNA sequences of this sample code for an identical CDR3. This chain connects TRBV13-3 to TRBJ1-2, with 10 nucleotides matching TRBD1. CDR3 length: 14 residues. The germline gives CDR1 NNHDY, CDR2 SYVADS. With 3 bases clipped from V and 1 base from J, the junction kept 0 bases outside the gene matches. The CDR3: CASSGTGGNSDYTF. CDR3 DNA, as far as it was read: TGTGCCAGCAGTGGGACAGGGGGAAACTCC.

Turning to this clone: A much bigger clone sits one base away, suggesting this may be a read error. The gene names given are mouse names. The CDR3 is cut off 4 residues early in the read; its end comes from the germline J gene. V is TRBV13-1 and J is TRBJ1-1; D may be TRBD1 (6 bases). CDR3 length: 13 amino acids. Germline V gives CDR1 NSHNY, CDR2 SYGAGN. Trimming shortened V by 2 bases and J by 3 bases, and 8 bases separated the two germline ends. This CDR3 is CASSDRGYTEVFF. The CDR3 bases that were read are TGTGCCAGCAGTGACAGGGGATACACA.

This clone was seen a few times. Germline and genes here are mouse. The CDR3 end falls 3 residues outside the read, so it is completed with the germline J gene. The chain joins TRBV19 to TRBJ1-6, with D possibly matching TRBD1 (5 bases). TRBJ1-6 is given ORF status, its function remaining uncertain. V was pared by 2 bases and J by 3 bases, with 6 bases between. CDR1 and CDR2 from the germline V gene are FNHDT and SITEND (reference sequence). The CDR3 has 14 amino acids. This chain's CDR3 is CASSIRDYNSPLYF. CDR3 DNA (partial): TGTGCCAGCAGTATCAGGGACTATAATTCGCCC.

This clone has a handful of counts. Genes here carry mouse names. The CDR3 end lies 4 residues beyond the end of the read and is filled in from the germline J gene. This chain joins TRBV31 and TRBJ2-5, with 7 nucleotides matching TRBD1. Trimming cost V 1 base and J 1 base; bases outside gene matches: 2. Germline V lookup: CDR1 GKSSPN, CDR2 SITVG. The CDR3 spans 14 residues. CDR3 region: CAWSPGTDQDTQYF. The DNA read from the CDR3 is TGTGCCTGGAGTCCCGGGACAGACCAAGAC.

This clone was recorded at least ten times. Gene names follow the mouse nomenclature. Other nucleotide sequences from this sample produce the same CDR3. The covered CDR3 bases are TGCACCTGCAGTGGGACTGGAAAAGAC. Translation gives CTCSGTGKD. The entire CDR3 protein reads CTCSGTGKDTQYF. V gene TRBV1 combines with J gene TRBJ2-5; TRBD2 matches at 7 bases. From the germline J gene comes the end of the CDR3, since the read stops 4 residues before it. Germline V gives CDR1 NSQYPW, CDR2 LRSPGD (reference sequence). The CDR3 contains 13 residues.

Concerning this clone itself: Mouse names are used for the genes. The read gets to within 4 residues of the CDR3 end, and the germline J gene fills in the rest. Other DNA sequences in the same sample also yield this CDR3. The J gene is TRBJ2-7, the V gene TRBV13-1; TRBD1 matches at 9 bases. This CDR3 has 13 residues. Germline assignment: CDR1 NSHNY and CDR2 SYGAGN. The covered CDR3 bases are TGTGCCAGCAGTGAGGGACAGGGATAT. Translation: CASSEGQGY. The entire CDR3 is CASSEGQGYEQYF.

In regard to this clone: Gene names are the mouse ones. The read falls 4 residues short of the CDR3 end, and the missing part is taken from the germline J gene. The V gene is TRBV13-3, the J gene TRBJ2-7; 7 nucleotides align to TRBD2. The germline V gene encodes CDR1 NNHDY and CDR2 SYVADS. The length of the CDR3 is 12 residues. The CDR3 reads CASSLWGNEQYF. Incomplete CDR3 DNA: TGTGCCAGCAGTCTCTGGGGGAAT.

Concerning this clone: Each gene name is a mouse one. The read ends 4 residues shy of where the CDR3 ends; the end is completed using the germline J gene. Different DNA sequences within this sample yield the same CDR3. This sequence joins TRBV31 and TRBJ2-1; 11 bases fit TRBD1. With V trimmed by 2 bases and J by 3 bases, 0 bases remained unmatched. CDR1 is GKSSPN and CDR2 is SITVG in the germline V gene. The CDR3 runs 14 residues. CDR3 loop: CAWSGTGGYAEQFF. Incomplete CDR3 DNA: TGTGCCTGGAGTGGGACAGGGGGCTATGCT.

This clone occurred a few times. Gene and germline names: mouse. Read coverage stops 4 residues before the CDR3 terminus; the germline J gene supplies the remainder. Other DNA sequences from this sample encode an identical CDR3 as well. V and J are TRBV13-1 and TRBJ2-5; TRBD1 matches 7 bases. The CDR3 is made up of 13 amino acids. CDR1 and CDR2 (germline): NSHNY, SYGAGN. The junction had 3 bases not matched to a gene; V was cut back by 5 bases and J by 3 bases. The covered CDR3 bases are TGTGCCAGCAGCAGACAGGGTCAAGAC. Translated, it gives CASSRQGQD. The whole CDR3 sequence reads CASSRQGQDTQYF.

A word on this clone: Mouse germline and gene names are used. The missing CDR3 end, 4 residues past where the read stops, is filled in from the germline J gene. The chain has TRBV17 and TRBJ2-2; 10 bases map to TRBD2. Germline CDR1 is MNHDT and CDR2 is YYDKIL. The CDR3 totals 16 residues. J was trimmed by 3 bases and V by 6 bases; bases with no gene match: 7. The sequenced part of the CDR3 DNA is TGTGCTAGCAGAACTCTGGGGGGGCGCGACACCGGG. As protein: CASRTLGGRDTG. The full CDR3 is CASRTLGGRDTGQLYF.

This clone was detected only a few times. Genes here carry mouse names. The read ends 4 residues early relative to the CDR3; the germline J gene fills the gap. The chain links TRBV19 to TRBJ2-7; weak D call: TRBD1 (5 bases). The ends were cut back, 2 bases at V and 0 bases at J, with 9 bases in the middle. The germline V gene encodes CDR1 FNHDT and CDR2 SITEND (reference sequence). This CDR3 spans 14 amino acids. The CDR3 loop is CASSIWTNSYEQYF. The CDR3 DNA, read in part, is TGTGCCAGCAGTATCTGGACAAACTCCTAT.

The table lists this clone with many counts. The gene names here belong to mouse. The read stops 3 residues short of the end of the CDR3; the missing end is completed from the germline J gene. This sample includes further DNA sequences coding for the same CDR3. J is TRBJ1-6 and V is TRBV1; tentative D call: TRBD1 (6 bases). TRBJ1-6 is known as an ORF, though its function is uncertain. The CDR3 totals 15 residues. V was cut by 1 base and J by 2 bases, with 6 bases left in between. CDR1 is NSQYPW, CDR2 LRSPGD, per germline (reference sequence). CDR3 DNA, as far as it was read: TGCACCTGCAGTGCAGGGACAGCCTATAATTCGCCC. The encoded protein is CTCSAGTAYNSP. The whole CDR3 sequence is CTCSAGTAYNSPLYF.

The sample holds a few counts of this clone. Each gene name is a mouse one. From the germline J gene comes the end of the CDR3, since the read stops 4 residues before it. This rearrangement joins TRBV13-3 to TRBJ1-1, with 11 bases aligning to TRBD1. The V segment lost 5 bases and the J segment 1 base; nucleotides outside the gene matches: 1. Germline V CDR1 and CDR2: NNHDY, SYVADS. This CDR3 spans 14 amino acids. This CDR3 is CASRDRGPNTEVFF. CDR3 DNA, as far as it was read: TGTGCCAGCAGGGACAGGGGGCCGAACACA.

Details on this clone: Germline and genes here are mouse. The CDR3 is cut off 4 residues early in the read; its end comes from the germline J gene. The V call is TRBV13-1, the J call TRBJ1-2; D remains ambiguous. The CDR3 is 13 residues long. V was clipped by 4 bases and J by 0 bases, with 7 bases between them. CDR1 and CDR2 from the germline V gene are NSHNY and SYGAGN. The sequenced part of the CDR3 DNA is TGTGCCAGCAGTTGGGGTGCAAACTCC. The encoded protein is CASSWGANS. The entire CDR3 is CASSWGANSDYTF.

This clone has more than one count but fewer than ten. Gene names and germline refer to mouse. The read ends 4 residues shy of where the CDR3 ends; the end is completed using the germline J gene. Other DNA sequences of this sample code for an identical CDR3. The V and J genes are TRBV19 and TRBJ1-1; maybe TRBD1 (5 bases). This CDR3 contains 14 residues. Germline V gene lookup returns CDR1 FNHDT and CDR2 SITEND (reference sequence). V was clipped by 4 bases and J by 0 bases, with 10 bases between them. Here the CDR3 reads CASSPQGANTEVFF. The CDR3 bases that were read are TGTGCCAGCAGTCCCCAGGGTGCAAACACA.

This clone has more than one count but fewer than ten. Mouse gene names and germline throughout. Sequencing ends 4 residues short of the CDR3 end; the germline J gene provides the rest. The same CDR3 is also encoded by other DNA sequences in this sample. This chain uses TRBV1 with TRBJ1-1, with 7 bases lining up with TRBD1. The V gene end was trimmed by 3 bases and the J gene end by 4 bases; junction bases not matched to a gene: 5. Germline loops: CDR1 NSQYPW, CDR2 LRSPGD (reference sequence). The CDR3 loop spans 14 amino acids. The CDR3 DNA, read in part, is TGCACCTGCAGTGCCGACAGGGTGGGCACA. Encoded protein: CTCSADRVGT. The CDR3, in full, reads CTCSADRVGTEVFF.

This clone was observed a handful of times. The genes are named according to mouse. The missing CDR3 end, 4 residues past where the read stops, is filled in from the germline J gene. Other DNA sequences in this specimen translate into the identical CDR3. The chain couples TRBV19 to TRBJ2-3, with TRBD2 as a possible D gene (6 bases). The CDR3 has 15 residues. Between the trimmed V and J ends, which lost 4 bases and 0 bases, there was a span of 12 bases. Germline V CDR1 and CDR2: FNHDT, SITEND (reference sequence). The CDR3 region is CASSPLGTSAETLYF. The CDR3 bases that were read are TGTGCCAGCAGTCCCTTGGGGACTAGTGCAGAA.